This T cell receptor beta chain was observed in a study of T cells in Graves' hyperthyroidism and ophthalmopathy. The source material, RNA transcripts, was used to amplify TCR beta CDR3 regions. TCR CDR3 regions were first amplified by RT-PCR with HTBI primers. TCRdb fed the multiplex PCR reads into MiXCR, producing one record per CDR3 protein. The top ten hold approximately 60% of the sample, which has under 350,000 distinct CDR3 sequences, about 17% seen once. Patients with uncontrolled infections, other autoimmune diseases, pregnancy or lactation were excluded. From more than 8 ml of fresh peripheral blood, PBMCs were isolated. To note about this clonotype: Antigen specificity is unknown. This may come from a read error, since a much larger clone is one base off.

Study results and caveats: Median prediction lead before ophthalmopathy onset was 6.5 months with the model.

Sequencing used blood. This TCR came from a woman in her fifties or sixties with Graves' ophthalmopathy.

Here the CDR3 reads CASGPGATNSPFHF. The CDR3 DNA sequence: TGTGCTAGTGGTCCGGGTGCGACCAATTCACCCTTCCACTTT. The chain uses TRBV12-5 and TRBJ1-6, with unresolved D. This CDR3 has 14 amino acids. Germline CDR1 and CDR2: LGHNT and FRNRAP.